This T cell receptor (beta chain) emerged from a study of blood T cell repertoires in COVID-19. Study-level information: The analysed material was cDNA or gDNA that came from T cells, B-cell-depleted T cells, or PBMCs.

Here immunoSEQ multiplex PCR was the method, and the copy in TCRdb shows in-frame clones only, minus some. This sample has 59,000 or so clones, with under 95% found just once. The sequence came from a human donor in a cohort sampled during active COVID-19. The sequenced material came from peripheral blood.

The CDR3 spells CASNRDKNTGELFF. The CDR3 nucleotides read TGTGCCAGCAACCGGGACAAGAACACCGGGGAGCTGTTTTTT. The chain carries TRBV9 and TRBJ2-2, with D maybe TRBD1 (6 bases). Trimming stripped 6 bases from V and 1 base from J, with 10 bases between. The CDR3 has 14 amino acids. Per the germline V gene, CDR1 is SGDLS and CDR2 is YYNGEE.